The 28 T cell receptor beta chains given below trace back to one sample, sequenced in a study of blood T cell repertoires in COVID-19. Using immunoSEQ multiplex PCR, the repertoire was profiled, and TCRdb retains in-frame clones only, with some absent. The sample lists 200,000 to 300,000 clones, 84% occurring once. The sample comprised peripheral blood. The receptors come from a man aged 45-60 years with acute or convalescent COVID-19.

This rearrangement joins TRBV5-8 to TRBJ2-1, with 11 bases matching TRBD2. Per the germline V gene, CDR1 is SGHTS and CDR2 is YDEGEE. The CDR3 length is 17 residues. The trim removed 3 bases at V and 5 bases at J, leaving 10 bases unmatched. CDR3 loop: CASSYTGTSGPDNEQFF. CDR3 sequence (DNA): TGTGCCAGCAGCTATACCGGGACTAGCGGTCCGGACAATGAGCAGTTCTTC.

This clone was detected only a few times. The J gene is TRBJ2-7, the V gene TRBV12-3 or TRBV12-4; the D is unclear. CDR3 length: 13 residues. V was pared by 1 base and J by 2 bases, with 6 bases between. The CDR3 nucleotides read TGTGCCAGCAGTTTAGACATTACCTACGAGCAGTACTTC. Its translation is CASSLDITYEQYF.

This clone was seen once. The rearrangement links TRBV24-1 to TRBJ2-1; D is uncertain. The germline gives CDR1 KGHDR, CDR2 SFDVKD. Trimming left V 10 bases short and J 2 bases short, with 17 bases between. The CDR3 totals 15 residues. The CDR3 spells CATNAHTDPYNEQFF. CDR3 DNA sequence: TGTGCCACAAACGCCCACACAGATCCCTACAATGAGCAGTTCTTC.

V and J are TRBV27 and TRBJ2-5, with D perhaps matching TRBD1 (5 bases). Germline assignment: CDR1 MNHEY and CDR2 SMNVEV (reference sequence). The germline V and J ends were trimmed by 2 bases and 2 bases, with 9 bases remaining between them. CDR3 length equals 14 residues. The DNA of the CDR3 is TGTGCCAGCAGTTTAAAGGGGTCACAAGAGACCCAGTACTTC. As protein: CASSLKGSQETQYF.

In its sample, this clone was seen a few times. This rearrangement joins TRBV28 to TRBJ2-7, with a possible D match to TRBD2 (5 bases). The CDR3 runs to 15 residues. The germline V gene encodes CDR1 MDHEN and CDR2 SYDVKM. Trimming cost V 3 bases and J 2 bases, with 14 bases left between them. CDR3 nucleotide sequence: TGTGCCAGCAGTTTTCTAGAGGGTTCAGCCTACGAGCAGTACTTC. Its protein is CASSFLEGSAYEQYF.

The chain links TRBV5-1 to TRBJ2-5, with D perhaps matching TRBD2 (5 bases). Germline loops: CDR1 SGHRS, CDR2 YFSETQ. This CDR3 spans 13 amino acids. Trimming cost V 2 bases and J 5 bases, with 10 bases left between them. CDR3 nucleotide sequence: TGCGCCAGCAGCTTCATGGACTGGGAGACCCAGTACTTC. Translated: CASSFMDWETQYF. Based on the CDR3 plus reference TRBV5-1 and TRBJ2-5, the full variable domain is KAGVTQTPRYLIKTRGQQVTLSCSPISGHRSVSWYQQTPGQGLQFLFEYFSETQRNKGNFPGRFSGRQFSNSRSEMNVSTLELGDSALYLCASSFMDWETQYFGPGTRLLVL.

The CDR3 here is CASSLYGTLREPQHF. Here the CDR3 DNA reads TGTGCCAGCAGCTTATATGGGACTCTTCGTGAGCCCCAGCATTTT. The V gene is TRBV7-8, the J gene TRBJ1-5; perhaps TRBD1 as D (5 bases). Looked up from germline, CDR1 is SGHVS and CDR2 is FQNEAQ. The CDR3 has 15 residues. Trimming cost V 2 bases and J 8 bases, with 16 bases left between them.

This chain connects TRBV3-1 (or the pseudogene TRBV3-2) to TRBJ2-2; TRBD2 matches 9 bases. The germline gives CDR1 LGHDT, CDR2 YNNKEL (reference sequence). The CDR3 covers 17 residues. The V gene end was trimmed by 0 bases and the J gene end by 4 bases; junction bases not matched to a gene: 6. CDR3 coding DNA: TGTGCCAGCAGCCAAGATTTGGCGCGGGAGGGCACCGGGGAGCTGTTTTTT. Translated, it gives CASSQDLAREGTGELFF.

This chain uses TRBV9 with TRBJ2-2; TRBD1 matches at 9 bases. The CDR3 totals 15 residues. With 4 bases clipped from V and 3 bases from J, the junction kept 4 bases outside the gene matches. Per the germline V gene, CDR1 is SGDLS and CDR2 is YYNGEE. CDR3 region: CASSYRGQDTGELFF. The CDR3 DNA reads as TGTGCCAGCAGCTACAGGGGGCAGGACACCGGGGAGCTGTTTTTT.

This rearrangement joins TRBV27 to TRBJ2-5; D gene unclear. Looked up from germline, CDR1 is MNHEY and CDR2 is SMNVEV (reference sequence). This CDR3 contains 13 residues. The V end was cut by 6 bases, the J end by 0 bases, with 8 bases between. Written as DNA, the CDR3 is TGTGCCAGCAGGTCCGTAAACCAAGAGACCCAGTACTTC. Amino acid sequence: CASRSVNQETQYF.

The CDR3, as DNA: TGTGCCACCAGTGATCCAACTAGCGGGAGGGCTACCGGGGAGCTGTTTTTT. Amino acid sequence: CATSDPTSGRATGELFF. The rearrangement joins TRBV24-1 to TRBJ2-2, with 13 bases identical to TRBD2. Germline lookup yields CDR1 KGHDR and CDR2 SFDVKD. The CDR3 totals 17 residues. The junction had 5 bases not matched to a gene; V was cut back by 3 bases and J by 5 bases.

The rearrangement links TRBV7-9 to TRBJ2-2; 8 bases line up with TRBD1. The J segment lost 1 base and the V segment lost 5 bases, leaving 6 bases of the junction unmatched. Germline V gene sequence: CDR1 SEHNR, CDR2 FQNEAQ (reference sequence). This CDR3 is 16 amino acids long. The CDR3 region has the DNA TGTGCCAGCAGCCCCCCCGGGACAGGGAACACCGGGGAGCTGTTTTTT. Residues: CASSPPGTGNTGELFF.

Concerning this clone itself: Because the CDR3's place on the DNA is in doubt, the DNA is left out and the CDR3 is given as listed by TCRdb. V usage is TRBV11-2 and J usage is TRBJ1-3; no DNA check was done on the table's D call, TRBD1. The CDR3 sequence runs 13 residues, both termini included. From germline, CDR1 is SGHAT and CDR2 FQNNGV. CDR3: CASSSVAVDTIYF.

In this sample, this clone turned up a few times. V usage is TRBV7-3 and J usage is TRBJ2-1, with 7 bases matching TRBD2. Germline trimming cut 5 bases from V and 2 bases from J; bases unmatched to any gene: 6. CDR1 SGHTA and CDR2 FQGTGA come from the germline V gene. The CDR3 covers 15 residues. The CDR3 DNA reads as TGTGCCAGCAGCCCGGGAGGATCCCCCTACAATGAGCAGTTCTTC. This encodes CASSPGGSPYNEQFF. The full variable domain, with the rest looked up from reference TRBV7-3 and TRBJ2-1, is GAGVSQTPSNKVTEKGKYVELRCDPISGHTALYWYRQSLGQGPEFLIYFQGTGAADDSGLPNDRFFAVRPEGSVSTLKIQRTERGDSAVYLCASSPGGSPYNEQFFGPGTRLTVL.

This chain connects TRBV6-5 to TRBJ1-1, with 7 bases lining up with TRBD1. Per germline, CDR1 MNHEY and CDR2 SVGAGI. This CDR3 spans 14 amino acids. Unmatched junction bases numbered 7, after V lost 4 bases and J lost 5 bases. The CDR3 spells CASSSDRDRTEAFF. The CDR3 bases are TGTGCCAGCAGTTCCGACAGGGACCGGACTGAAGCTTTCTTT.

As DNA, the CDR3 is TGTGCCAGCAGCTTAGGGCCGGGGATGGGAAACACCATATATTTT. It translates to CASSLGPGMGNTIYF. The chain employs TRBV11-2 and TRBJ1-3; D is unresolved. The CDR3 sequence is 15 residues long. Germline CDR1 reads SGHAT; CDR2 reads FQNNGV. The V gene lost 1 base and the J gene lost 4 bases, with 11 bases spanning the gap.

V and J are TRBV30 and TRBJ2-3; D ambiguous. Trimming pared 0 bases from V and 1 base from J, leaving 11 bases between. Germline assignment: CDR1 GTSNPN and CDR2 SVGIG (reference sequence). The CDR3 runs to 15 residues. Here the CDR3 reads CAWSVVNSRTDTQYF. Written as DNA, the CDR3 is TGTGCCTGGAGTGTAGTAAACAGTCGCACAGATACGCAGTATTTT.

This CDR3 reads CASSLRSRLAGGPSSDTQYF. The DNA of the CDR3 is TGTGCCAGCAGCCTCCGATCTAGACTAGCGGGGGGGCCTTCGTCAGATACGCAGTATTTT. V is TRBV3-1 (or the pseudogene TRBV3-2) and J is TRBJ2-3; 14 positions match TRBD2. The CDR3 runs 20 residues. With V trimmed by 4 bases and J by 4 bases, 16 bases remained unmatched. Looked up from germline, CDR1 is LGHDT and CDR2 is YNNKEL (reference sequence).

This chain uses TRBV6-1 with TRBJ1-5; D is unresolved. The CDR3 extends over 15 amino acids. CDR1 MNHNS and CDR2 SASEGT come from the germline V gene. V was clipped by 1 base and J by 0 bases, with 7 bases between them. The CDR3 DNA follows: TGTGCCAGCAGTGAAGGATTCTATAGCAATCAGCCCCAGCATTTT. Translated: CASSEGFYSNQPQHF.

This sequence joins TRBV14 and TRBJ1-6, with TRBD1 matching over 8 bases. Germline V gene sequence: CDR1 SGHDN, CDR2 FVKESK. Trimming removed 4 bases from V and 7 bases from J; junction bases left unmatched: 3. CDR3 length: 14 residues. The CDR3 bases are TGTGCCAGCAGCCTGGGACAGGACAATTCACCCCTCCACTTT. This translates into CASSLGQDNSPLHF. The full variable domain, completed using reference TRBV14 and TRBJ1-6, is EAGVTQFPSHSVIEKGQTVTLRCDPISGHDNLYWYRRVMGKEIKFLLHFVKESKQDESGMPNNRFLAERTGGTYSTLKVQPAELEDSGVYFCASSLGQDNSPLHFGNGTRLTVT.

V is TRBV24-1 and J is TRBJ1-1; D is unclear. The CDR3 loop spans 11 amino acids. Looked up from germline, CDR1 is KGHDR and CDR2 is SFDVKD. V gave up 6 bases and J gave up 3 bases, with 4 bases separating them. In DNA, the CDR3 is TGTGCCACCAGTCGGGACACTGAAGCTTTCTTT. Translated: CATSRDTEAFF.

Here the CDR3 reads CASSPRTGGFGYTF. CDR3 sequence (DNA): TGTGCCAGCAGCCCGCGGACAGGGGGTTTTGGCTACACCTTC. The chain joins TRBV9 to TRBJ1-2, with 10 bases lining up with TRBD1. Germline V gene sequence: CDR1 SGDLS, CDR2 YYNGEE. This CDR3 is 14 amino acids long. After removal of 4 bases from V and 7 bases from J, the junction contained 7 bases not matched to a gene. Looking up the rest from reference TRBV9 and TRBJ1-2 gives the full variable domain: DSGVTQTPKHLITATGQRVTLRCSPRSGDLSVYWYQQSLDQGLQFLIQYYNGEERAKGNILERFSAQQFPDLHSELNLSSLELGDSALYFCASSPRTGGFGYTFGSGTRLTVV.

The rearrangement uses TRBV30 and TRBJ2-7, with 11 bases that match TRBD1. The CDR3 is 15 amino acids. CDR1 is GTSNPN, CDR2 SVGIG, per germline (reference sequence). V shed 5 bases, J shed 4 bases, and the junction held 10 bases outside the gene matches. For the CDR3, the DNA is TGTGCCTGGGAGCCGTGGGACAGGGGGGGTTACGAGCAGTACTTC. Amino acids: CAWEPWDRGGYEQYF.

This clone came up once. The chain uses TRBV10-3 and TRBJ2-2, with a tentative D call TRBD1 (6 bases). CDR1 and CDR2 from the germline V gene are ENHRY and SYGVKD. CDR3 length: 18 residues. Trimming removed 7 bases from V and 4 bases from J, with 25 bases in between. CDR3: CAIKPGTTGNLGTGELFF. Here the CDR3 DNA reads TGTGCCATCAAACCCGGTACAACAGGGAATTTGGGCACCGGGGAGCTGTTTTTT.

The chain combines TRBV30 with TRBJ1-6, with 7 bases aligning to TRBD1. Germline CDR1 reads GTSNPN; CDR2 reads SVGIG (reference sequence). The trim removed 0 bases at V and 5 bases at J, leaving 7 bases unmatched. The CDR3 is made up of 16 amino acids. This CDR3 reads CAWSVRDRVNNSPLHF. The DNA of the CDR3 is TGTGCCTGGAGTGTGCGTGACAGGGTTAATAATTCACCCCTCCACTTT.

The CDR3 sequence: CSAVSYEKLFF. Here the CDR3 DNA reads TGCAGCGCTGTTTCCTATGAAAAACTGTTTTTT. The chain is built from TRBV29-1 and TRBJ1-4; D gene uncertain. V gave up 7 bases and J gave up 6 bases, with 9 bases separating them. This CDR3 spans 11 amino acids. The germline V gene has CDR1 SQVTM and CDR2 ANQGSEA.

The rearrangement joins TRBV12-3 or TRBV12-4 to TRBJ2-3; TRBD2 might be the D (6 bases). The CDR3 contains 13 residues. Trimming stripped 3 bases from V and 4 bases from J, with 8 bases between. CDR3 bases: TGTGCCAGCAGTTTCGGGGGATCAGATACGCAGTATTTT. It encodes CASSFGGSDTQYF.

The rearrangement links TRBV6-5 to TRBJ1-1; no firm D call. V was cut by 8 bases and J by 1 base, with 11 bases left in between. The CDR3 totals 13 residues. Germline values: CDR1 MNHEY, CDR2 SVGAGI. The CDR3 is CASSPRRNTEAFF. The CDR3 nucleotides are TGTGCCAGCTCTCCAAGGAGGAACACTGAAGCTTTCTTT.